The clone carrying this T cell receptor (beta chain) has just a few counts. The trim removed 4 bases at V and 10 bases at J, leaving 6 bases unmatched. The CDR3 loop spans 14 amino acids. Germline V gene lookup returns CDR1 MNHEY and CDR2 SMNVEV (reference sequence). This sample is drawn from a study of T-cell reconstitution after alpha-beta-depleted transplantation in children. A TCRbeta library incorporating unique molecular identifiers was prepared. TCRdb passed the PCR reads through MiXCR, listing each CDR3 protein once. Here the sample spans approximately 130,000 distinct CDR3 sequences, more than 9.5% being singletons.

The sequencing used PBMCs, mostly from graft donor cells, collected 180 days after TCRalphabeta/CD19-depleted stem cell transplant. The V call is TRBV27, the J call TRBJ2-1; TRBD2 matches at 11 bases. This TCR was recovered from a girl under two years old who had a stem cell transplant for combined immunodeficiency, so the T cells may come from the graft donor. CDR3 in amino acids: CASSYSSGRAEQFF. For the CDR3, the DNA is TGTGCCAGCAGTTATAGTAGCGGGAGGGCCGAGCAGTTCTTC.